These 13 T cell receptor beta chains came from one sample sequenced in a study of blood T cell repertoires in COVID-19. The assay was immunoSEQ multiplex PCR, and TCRdb's table has in-frame clones only and misses some. The table has some 80,000 clones, about four fifths seen once. Sequenced material: peripheral blood. These receptors came from a man aged 50 to 60 with acute or convalescent COVID-19.

This clone came up once. V and J are TRBV6-5 and TRBJ2-7; 7 bases agree with TRBD1. The V gene's germline CDR1 is MNHEY and CDR2 SVGAGI. The CDR3 totals 15 residues. V shed 5 bases, J shed 0 bases, and the junction held 7 bases outside the gene matches. CDR3 amino acids: CASSKPGDSSYEQYF. In nucleotides, the CDR3 is TGTGCCAGCAGTAAACCCGGGGACAGCTCCTACGAGCAGTACTTC.

V usage is TRBV9 and J usage is TRBJ1-1; D possibly corresponds to TRBD1 (5 bases). Germline lookup yields CDR1 SGDLS and CDR2 YYNGEE. The V end was cut by 0 bases, the J end by 3 bases, with 6 bases between. The CDR3 is made up of 13 amino acids. The DNA for the CDR3 is TGTGCCAGCAGCGTAGTAGGGGACACTGAAGCTTTCTTT. As protein: CASSVVGDTEAFF.

J is TRBJ1-5 and V is TRBV6-2 or TRBV6-3, with TRBD1 matching 9 bases. This CDR3 region has 15 residues. The junction had 5 bases not matched to a gene; V was cut back by 2 bases and J by 6 bases. Germline CDR1 and CDR2: MNHEY and SVGEGT. CDR3 region: CASSYLQGAAQPQHF. CDR3 DNA: TGTGCCAGCAGTTACCTACAGGGGGCAGCTCAGCCCCAGCATTTT.

This chain joins TRBV27 and TRBJ1-5; no clear D gene. Germline CDR1 MNHEY, CDR2 SMNVEV (reference sequence). Trimming shortened V by 0 bases and J by 0 bases, and 12 bases separated the two germline ends. This CDR3 is 17 amino acids long. The CDR3 DNA follows: TGTGCCAGCAGTTTATCAGGAGGAGCCTATAGCAATCAGCCCCAGCATTTT. Amino acid sequence: CASSLSGGAYSNQPQHF.

This clone was counted only a few times. The chain couples TRBV6-5 to TRBJ2-7; D is unclear. The V gene's germline CDR1 is MNHEY and CDR2 SVGAGI. This CDR3 contains 13 residues. The V gene lost 2 bases and the J gene lost 6 bases, with 11 bases spanning the gap. The CDR3 sequence: CASSYDGVREQYF. CDR3 sequence (DNA): TGTGCCAGCAGTTACGACGGAGTCCGCGAGCAGTACTTC.

V gene TRBV9 combines with J gene TRBJ2-7; 10 nucleotides agree with TRBD1. CDR1 and CDR2 (germline): SGDLS, YYNGEE. The CDR3 length is 15 residues. V lost 0 bases and J lost 4; bases outside the gene matches: 4. The CDR3 reads CASSVGQGAAYEQYF. Written as DNA, the CDR3 is TGTGCCAGCAGCGTAGGACAGGGGGCGGCTTACGAGCAGTACTTC.

This chain uses TRBV6-5 with TRBJ1-1; perhaps TRBD1 as D (5 bases). CDR1 is MNHEY and CDR2 is SVGAGI in the germline V gene. The CDR3 covers 15 residues. Trimming shortened V by 5 bases and J by 4 bases, and 17 bases separated the two germline ends. CDR3 sequence reads: CASSPGGVRPTEAFF. The CDR3 DNA is TGTGCCAGCAGTCCCGGGGGGGTTCGTCCCACTGAAGCTTTCTTT.

V is TRBV2 and J is TRBJ2-2; perhaps TRBD2 as D (6 bases). This CDR3 is 15 amino acids long. The germline V and J ends were trimmed by 6 bases and 0 bases, with 11 bases remaining between them. Germline assignment: CDR1 SNHLY and CDR2 FYNNEI. CDR3 bases: TGTGCCAGCAGGTCGGGGGACGCGAACACCGGGGAGCTGTTTTTT. This gives the protein CASRSGDANTGELFF. Drawing the rest from reference TRBV2 and TRBJ2-2, the complete variable domain is EPEVTQTPSHQVTQMGQEVILRCVPISNHLYFYWYRQILGQKVEFLVSFYNNEISEKSEIFDDQFSVERPDGSNFTLKIRSTKLEDSAMYFCASRSGDANTGELFFGEGSRLTVL.

The gene calls are TRBV9 and TRBJ2-1, with TRBD2 matching over 13 bases. After removal of 0 bases from V and 4 bases from J, the junction contained 1 base not matched to a gene. Per the germline V gene, CDR1 is SGDLS and CDR2 is YYNGEE. The CDR3 sequence is 16 residues long. As DNA, the CDR3 is TGTGCCAGCAGCGTAGGGGGACTAGCGGGATACAATGAGCAGTTCTTC. Translating it yields CASSVGGLAGYNEQFF.

V gene TRBV5-4 combines with J gene TRBJ2-3; D is possibly TRBD2 (7 bases). The V gene lost 0 bases and the J gene lost 9 bases, with 11 bases spanning the gap. Germline V lookup: CDR1 SGHNT, CDR2 YYREEE (reference sequence). The CDR3 contains 13 residues. The CDR3 DNA reads TGTGCCAGCAGCTTGGAGGGAGGGGGGACGCAGTATTTT. Translation gives CASSLEGGGTQYF.

J is TRBJ2-4 and V is TRBV6-6, with TRBD1 matching 7 bases. After removal of 6 bases from V and 10 bases from J, the junction contained 9 bases not matched to a gene. The V gene's germline CDR1 is MNHNY and CDR2 SVGAGI (reference sequence). There are 13 residues in the CDR3. The CDR3 is CASSSGTVPIQYF. For the CDR3, the DNA is TGTGCCAGCAGCTCCGGGACAGTTCCTATTCAGTACTTC.

The table lists this clone with a few counts. The rearrangement uses TRBV4-2 and TRBJ1-2; D unclear. V lost 1 base, J lost 6 bases, and 3 bases lay in between. Germline-derived CDR1 and CDR2 are LGHNA and YNFKEQ. This CDR3 contains 11 residues. CDR3: CASSQVDGYTF. CDR3 DNA sequence: TGTGCCAGCAGCCAAGTAGATGGCTACACCTTC.

This chain uses TRBV24-1 with TRBJ2-7; TRBD2 might be the D (6 bases). The CDR3 consists of 16 residues. V was shortened by 3 bases and J by 1 base, with 15 bases between the two germline ends. Germline assignment: CDR1 KGHDR and CDR2 SFDVKD. CDR3 in DNA: TGTGCCACCAGTGATCCGGAGAGACTAGAATCCTACGAGCAGTACTTC. Residues: CATSDPERLESYEQYF.